The rows below give T cell receptor beta chains drawn from one sample of a study of control samples from healthy donors and cancer patients. Sequenced by immunoSEQ multiplex PCR; TCRdb stores in-frame clones only, minus some. The profile shows roughly 40,000 clones, around four fifths of them singletons. Sequences were obtained from blood. Receptor source: a man in his 60s in good health. The CDR3 runs from the conserved cysteine through the conserved F or W. Fields, in order: J gene, D gene, V gene, clone size, CDR3 protein, CDR3 DNA. The D gene is left open where the match is weak. The size entry is marked missing in some rows and otherwise reads once, few, many or a size class.

J gene: TRBJ1-1
D gene: TRBD1
V gene: TRBV6-5
clone size: -
CDR3 protein: CASGGTGVGTEAFF
CDR3 DNA: TGTGCCAGCGGAGGAACAGGGGTTGGCACTGAAGCTTTCTTT

J gene: TRBJ1-1
D gene: -
V gene: TRBV4-1
clone size: -
CDR3 protein: CASSLPGRGTNTEAFF
CDR3 DNA: TGCGCCAGCAGCCTACCCGGGAGGGGAACGAACACTGAAGCTTTCTTT

J gene: TRBJ1-1
D gene: -
V gene: TRBV2
clone size: few
CDR3 protein: CASSPERPRPFF
CDR3 DNA: TGTGCCAGCAGTCCCGAGAGGCCGAGGCCTTTCTTT

J gene: TRBJ2-2
D gene: -
V gene: TRBV4-1
clone size: -
CDR3 protein: CASSHNKGNTGELFF
CDR3 DNA: TGCGCCAGCAGCCATAATAAGGGGAACACCGGGGAGCTGTTTTTT

J gene: TRBJ2-1
D gene: TRBD2
V gene: TRBV5-1
clone size: -
CDR3 protein: CASSRAGGPNNEQFF
CDR3 DNA: TGCGCCAGCAGCCGAGCGGGAGGGCCGAACAATGAGCAGTTCTTC

J gene: TRBJ1-1
D gene: -
V gene: TRBV18
clone size: -
CDR3 protein: CASSLGLDTEAFF
CDR3 DNA: TGTGCCAGCTCACTGGGGCTCGACACTGAAGCTTTCTTT

J gene: TRBJ2-5
D gene: -
V gene: TRBV7-2
clone size: once
CDR3 protein: CASSLNRPQGTQYF
CDR3 DNA: TGTGCCAGCAGCTTAAACAGGCCCCAGGGGACCCAGTACTTC

J gene: TRBJ2-1
D gene: -
V gene: TRBV9
clone size: -
CDR3 protein: CASSVTPLEFPYNEQFF
CDR3 DNA: TGTGCCAGCAGCGTGACTCCACTGGAGTTTCCCTACAATGAGCAGTTCTTC

J gene: TRBJ1-4
D gene: TRBD1
V gene: TRBV6-2/TRBV6-3
clone size: -
CDR3 protein: CASSPGGWNEKLFF
CDR3 DNA: TGTGCCAGCAGTCCAGGGGGCTGGAATGAAAAACTGTTTTTT

J gene: TRBJ1-4
D gene: -
V gene: TRBV9
clone size: -
CDR3 protein: CASSATPTPEKLFF
CDR3 DNA: TGTGCCAGCAGCGCCACACCAACCCCGGAAAAACTGTTTTTT

J gene: TRBJ1-5
D gene: -
V gene: TRBV27
clone size: -
CDR3 protein: CASSLAPNSNQPQHF
CDR3 DNA: TGTGCCAGCAGTTTAGCTCCAAATAGCAATCAGCCCCAGCATTTT

J gene: TRBJ2-3
D gene: -
V gene: TRBV5-1
clone size: -
CDR3 protein: CASSFNRGGSYTDTQYF
CDR3 DNA: TGCGCCAGCAGCTTTAATAGAGGGGGATCTTACACAGATACGCAGTATTTT

J gene: TRBJ1-4
D gene: -
V gene: TRBV27
clone size: many
CDR3 protein: CASSSNEKLFF
CDR3 DNA: TGTGCCAGCAGCTCTAATGAAAAACTGTTTTTT

J gene: TRBJ1-1
D gene: -
V gene: TRBV6-5
clone size: once
CDR3 protein: CASSRLGGEAFF
CDR3 DNA: TGTGCCAGCAGTAGGTTGGGCGGTGAAGCTTTCTTT

J gene: TRBJ1-1
D gene: -
V gene: TRBV7-6
clone size: -
CDR3 protein: CASSLGGVTEAFF
CDR3 DNA: TGTGCCAGCAGCTTAGGGGGTGTGACTGAAGCTTTCTTT

J gene: TRBJ1-1
D gene: -
V gene: TRBV10-3
clone size: -
CDR3 protein: CAISRAGQNTEAFF
CDR3 DNA: TGTGCCATCAGTCGGGCAGGTCAGAACACTGAAGCTTTCTTT

J gene: TRBJ2-5
D gene: TRBD2
V gene: TRBV4-1
clone size: -
CDR3 protein: CASSQSSGGVETQYF
CDR3 DNA: TGCGCCAGCAGCCAATCTAGCGGGGGGGTAGAGACCCAGTACTTC

J gene: TRBJ2-3
D gene: TRBD2
V gene: TRBV18
clone size: -
CDR3 protein: CASSPSGGGTDTQYF
CDR3 DNA: TGTGCCAGCTCACCGTCGGGGGGGGGCACAGATACGCAGTATTTT

J gene: TRBJ1-4
D gene: -
V gene: TRBV6-2/TRBV6-3
clone size: -
CDR3 protein: CASSNVGTLNEKLFF
CDR3 DNA: TGTGCCAGCAGCAACGTCGGGACACTTAATGAAAAACTGTTTTTT

J gene: TRBJ1-4
D gene: -
V gene: TRBV12-3/TRBV12-4
clone size: -
CDR3 protein: CASSFVGGEKLFF
CDR3 DNA: TGTGCCAGCAGTTTTGTGGGAGGTGAAAAACTGTTTTTT

J gene: TRBJ2-5
D gene: -
V gene: TRBV20-1
clone size: -
CDR3 protein: CSAGSQETQYF
CDR3 DNA: TGCAGTGCTGGCTCACAAGAGACCCAGTACTTC

J gene: TRBJ1-2
D gene: -
V gene: TRBV27
clone size: -
CDR3 protein: CASSLRGGGYTF
CDR3 DNA: TGTGCCAGCAGTTTACGCGGTGGCGGCTACACCTTC

J gene: TRBJ2-6
D gene: -
V gene: TRBV7-3
clone size: -
CDR3 protein: CASSLTWGSGANVLTF
CDR3 DNA: TGTGCCAGCAGCTTGACATGGGGTTCTGGGGCCAACGTCCTGACTTTC

J gene: TRBJ1-2
D gene: -
V gene: TRBV30
clone size: -
CDR3 protein: CAWNLPGPSLSNYGYTF
CDR3 DNA: TGTGCCTGGAACTTGCCGGGACCCTCTTTATCTAACTATGGCTACACCTTC

J gene: TRBJ2-7
D gene: TRBD1
V gene: TRBV5-1
clone size: -
CDR3 protein: CASSRRTGDEQYF
CDR3 DNA: TGCGCCAGCAGCCGCCGGACAGGGGACGAGCAGTACTTC

J gene: TRBJ2-7
D gene: -
V gene: TRBV3-1/TRBV3-2
clone size: medium-sized
CDR3 protein: CASSRDIFSYEQYF
CDR3 DNA: TGTGCCAGCAGCCGGGACATCTTCTCCTACGAGCAGTACTTC

J gene: TRBJ1-1
D gene: TRBD1
V gene: TRBV19
clone size: -
CDR3 protein: CASTLTGMNTEAFF
CDR3 DNA: TGTGCCAGTACCCTGACAGGGATGAACACTGAAGCTTTCTTT

J gene: TRBJ1-1
D gene: -
V gene: TRBV7-3
clone size: -
CDR3 protein: CASSAQGDTEAFF
CDR3 DNA: TGTGCCAGCAGTGCCCAGGGTGACACTGAAGCTTTCTTT

J gene: TRBJ1-2
D gene: -
V gene: TRBV30
clone size: -
CDR3 protein: CAWGRGGYGYTF
CDR3 DNA: TGTGCCTGGGGGAGGGGGGGCTATGGCTACACCTTC

J gene: TRBJ1-1
D gene: -
V gene: TRBV11-2
clone size: -
CDR3 protein: CASRLRLNTEAFF
CDR3 DNA: TGTGCCAGCAGGTTAAGGTTGAACACTGAAGCTTTCTTT